This TCR beta chain was recorded in a study of shared clonotypes between healthy human individuals (dated by TCRdb to the early 2020s). Broadly, across the study: A couple of women and a few men aged 18 to 49 years were included in the cohort. For each donor, three plates each were used for CD4 naive and CD4 memory, two plates were used for CD8 naive, and one plate was used for CD8 memory. To estimate repertoire size and how much clonotype sharing occurs between individuals, the study deeply sequenced the blood TCR repertoires of five healthy adults. To increase sequencing depth and limit assay-specific biases, different laboratories used diverse techniques to prepare libraries and sequence TCR repertoires. Per donor, leukapheresis produced somewhere between about 0.94 and 8.9 billion PBMCs.

The donors were healthy, HIV-negative adults with no recently reported acute infections or vaccinations. All donors were Caucasian adults living in Nashville, Tennessee, USA. CD4+ T cells were enriched by magnetic negative selection; naive cells were then positively selected on CD45RA, and the negative fraction formed the memory subset. After blood collection by leukapheresis, PBMCs were isolated using Ficoll-Histopaque density gradient centrifugation and then cryopreserved in the vapor phase of liquid nitrogen. Analytical flow cytometry was used to check the purity and quantity of each magnetically sorted T cell population. Genomic DNA was isolated from every sorted fraction and measured by UV absorbance on a Nanodrop 2000c. To note about this clone: What this receptor recognizes is not known. It has no much larger one-base neighbor in the sample; base qualities were not kept.

TCR CDR3 regions were amplified from genomic DNA by multiplex PCR using the deep immunoSEQ assay. Genomic DNA extracted from each cell subset was distributed evenly over all wells of several immunoSEQ 96-well plates, and each plate served as one replicate. For sorted subsets, each replicate PCR was loaded with 200 ng genomic DNA, equivalent to about 33,000 T cell genomes. Purified libraries were quantified with a Qubit 3.0 fluorometer, sized on a Bioanalyzer 2100, and re-quantified with the KAPA Library Quantification kit. Every immunoSEQ 96-well plate was sequenced on a dedicated single-read 150-cycle Illumina NextSeq 550 flow cell. Per the original workflow: Because the immunoSEQ output held only junctional sequences and lacked quality scores, the filtering could not match the filtering applied to full-length reads. Sequences were annotated with PyIR, a Python wrapper for IgBLAST v1.9, and V/J genes and CDR3 were assigned using IMGT germline references. Reads were filtered out if the reads had weak V/J assignments (E-value above 1e-6), no CDR3, stop codons, out-of-frame junctions, or ambiguous translated residues. V3J clonotypes were defined as sequences sharing the same inferred V gene, J gene, and CDR3 amino acid sequence. Percentage overlap between repertoires was calculated by dividing the number of shared unique clonotypes by the size of the smaller repertoire. Richness of each repertoire was evaluated using RTK rarefaction, the Chao1 estimator, and Recon v2.1 estimates of unobserved clonotypes. Generation probabilities for all TCRbeta clonotypes obtained by the gDNA method from a handful of donors were computed using OLGA. Not all clones reach the TCRdb copy of this immuneACCESS table, which keeps in-frame sequences only. Checked studies attribute under half of the gap to unresolved V genes and leave the rest unexplained. V and J calls and clone size are given by that table; D and trimming were obtained from the DNA. The table for this sample lists roughly 2 million clones; approximately 95% of them were counted only once. The leading ten clones occupy 0.13% of the sample.

Summary of the overall study and its limitations: Sharing across several donors was observed for 4.5% to 6.5% of naive CD4, about 3.2% of naive CD8, 2% to 2.5% of memory CD4, and about 0.4% of memory CD8 clonotypes. Because the study included only a small number of donors, the genetic and exposure-history diversity represented was limited. Pairwise subsampling led to the expectation that sequencing depth would affect the degree of clonotype sharing among donors. Estimated clonotype richness was generally larger for naive than for memory subsets. Even with the large sequencing depth, rarefaction of the sorted-subset datasets indicated that sequencing was incomplete. Sampling was restricted to blood, and TCR repertoires in tissues likely differ from the TCR repertoires found in blood. Clonotypes shared by all four sorted-subset donors showed higher generation probabilities than non-shared clonotypes.

This receptor was obtained from a young man in good health. The sequenced sample consisted of naive CD4+ T cells sorted from blood. The intended sense of this specimen's cell subset or site label: CD45RA+ positively selected.

In nucleotide form, the sequence is TGCGCCAGCAGGGAGGGCCTTAACACTGAAGCTTTCTTT. Its translation reads: CASREGLNTEAFF. The chain is encoded by TRBV10-1 joined to TRBJ1-1, with no confidently assigned D gene. From the germline V gene (reference sequence), CDR1 is WNHNN and CDR2 is SYGVQD. V was cut back by 6 bases and J by 2 bases, leaving a gap of 10 bases between them. Its CDR3 holds 13 amino acids, cysteine through phenylalanine. The DNA shown is the 39-base CDR3, in frame from base 1.